This TCR beta chain derives from a study of cytomegalovirus exposure and HLA in healthy donors. Across the study: Earlier findings included approximately 120 million unique TCR beta sequences obtained from about 180 million T cells. Study outcomes and limitations: Cytomegalovirus-associated TCR beta chains were listed, numbering some 180.

It was with 60 Vbeta and 13 Jbeta primers that the PCR ran. TCRdb's copy holds only in-frame clones and misses some; the assay was immunoSEQ multiplex PCR. The sample consists of 96,000 or so clones, approximately 75% of them appearing once. For this clone: Its cognate antigen is unknown.

The source material was PBMCs. The source is a woman in her seventies in good health and CMV-seropositive.

The CDR3: CASSTTTGNTGELFF. CDR3 nucleotides: TGTGCCAGCAGCACGACGACAGGGAACACCGGGGAGCTGTTTTTT. V and J are TRBV11-3 and TRBJ2-2, with TRBD1 as a possible D gene (6 bases). The CDR3 loop spans 15 amino acids. With 5 bases removed from V and 1 base from J, the gap between germline ends came to 11 bases. Germline V lookup: CDR1 SGHNT, CDR2 YENEEA.